The clone carrying this T cell receptor (beta chain) turned up a few times. This sample is drawn from a study of Graves' ophthalmopathy and Graves' hyperthyroidism. V lost 10 bases and J 7 bases, leaving 17 bases between the germline ends. The CDR3 loop spans 14 amino acids. CDR1 and CDR2 from the germline V gene are SEHNR and FQNEAQ (reference sequence). The authors amplified TCR beta CDR3 regions, and they did so from RNA transcripts for repertoire sequencing. Following a first-round RT-PCR that used HTBI primers, a second-round multiplex PCR was carried out. TCRdb analysed the multiplex PCR reads with MiXCR anew, one entry per CDR3 protein. The sample consists of about 500,000 distinct CDR3 sequences, approximately 15% of them appearing once.

The material sequenced was blood. This TCR derives from a woman in her 30s with Graves' ophthalmopathy. The V call is TRBV7-9, the J call TRBJ1-6; D not resolved. CDR3 nucleotides: TGTGCCACCGGCCGGACGGTGGAAAATTCACCCCTCCACTTT. Its protein is CATGRTVENSPLHF.